This TCR beta chain was observed in a study of a mutant IDH1 vaccine in newly diagnosed glioma. Study overall: Patients received vaccination from 4-6 weeks after radiotherapy alone, or with temozolomide cycles.

Germline CDR1 and CDR2: MDHEN and SYDVKM. The length of the CDR3 is 14 residues. The V gene end was trimmed by 2 bases and the J gene end by 9 bases; junction bases not matched to a gene: 7. Time point specified: week 5, during vaccination. Doses comprised 300 ug of mutant IDH1 20-mer peptide each, plus topical imiquimod. The data were produced by immunoSEQ multiplex PCR, yet TCRdb's version contains in-frame clones alone and is incomplete. This table has 75,000 to 80,000 clones, about 91% appearing once. On this clone itself: Its specificity is unknown.

The source is a woman between 45 and 60 years old with glioma. The V gene is TRBV28, the J gene TRBJ2-1; 7 nucleotides align to TRBD1. The sample here was PBMCs, taken from a glioma patient whose treatment included an IDH1 peptide vaccine. CDR3 amino acids: CASSLPTGVGEQFF. The DNA of the CDR3 is TGTGCCAGCAGTTTACCAACAGGGGTTGGTGAGCAGTTCTTC. The full variable domain, completed using reference TRBV28 and TRBJ2-1, is DVKVTQSSRYLVKRTGEKVFLECVQDMDHENMFWYRQDPGLGLRLIYFSYDVKMKEKGDIPEGYSVSREKKERFSLILESASTNQTSMYLCASSLPTGVGEQFFGPGTRLTVL.